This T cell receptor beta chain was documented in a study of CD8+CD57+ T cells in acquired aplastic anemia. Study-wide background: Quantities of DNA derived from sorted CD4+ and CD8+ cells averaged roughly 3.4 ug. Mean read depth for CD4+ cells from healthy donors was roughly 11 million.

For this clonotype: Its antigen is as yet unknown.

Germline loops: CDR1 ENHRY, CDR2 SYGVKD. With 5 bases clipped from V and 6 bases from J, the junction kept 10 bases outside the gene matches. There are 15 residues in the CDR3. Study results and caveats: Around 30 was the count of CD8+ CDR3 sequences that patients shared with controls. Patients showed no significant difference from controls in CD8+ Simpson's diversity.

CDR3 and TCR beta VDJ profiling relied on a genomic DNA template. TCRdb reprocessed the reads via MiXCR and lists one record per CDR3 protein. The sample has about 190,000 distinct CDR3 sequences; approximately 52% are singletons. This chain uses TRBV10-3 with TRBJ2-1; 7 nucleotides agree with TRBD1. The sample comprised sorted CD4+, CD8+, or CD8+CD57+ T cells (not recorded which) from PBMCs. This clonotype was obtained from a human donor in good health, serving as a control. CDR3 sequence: CAISSTRGQANEQFF. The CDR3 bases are TGTGCCATCAGTTCTACCCGCGGACAGGCCAATGAGCAGTTCTTC.